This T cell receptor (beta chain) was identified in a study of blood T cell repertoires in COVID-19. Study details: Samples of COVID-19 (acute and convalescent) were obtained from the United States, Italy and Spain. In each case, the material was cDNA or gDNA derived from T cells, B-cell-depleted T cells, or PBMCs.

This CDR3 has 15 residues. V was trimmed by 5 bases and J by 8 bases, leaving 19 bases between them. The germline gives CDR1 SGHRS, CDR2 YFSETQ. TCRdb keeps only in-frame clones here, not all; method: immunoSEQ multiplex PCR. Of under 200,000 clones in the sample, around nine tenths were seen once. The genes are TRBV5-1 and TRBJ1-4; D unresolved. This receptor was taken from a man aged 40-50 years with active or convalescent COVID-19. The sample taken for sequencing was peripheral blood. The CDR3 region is CASSPVRGKEEKLFF. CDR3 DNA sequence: TGCGCCAGCAGTCCTGTACGGGGTAAAGAAGAAAAACTGTTTTTT.